The clone carrying this T cell receptor (beta chain) was observed at least ten times. With 2 bases removed from V and 0 bases from J, the gap between germline ends came to 8 bases. This CDR3 is built from 15 residues. CDR1 and CDR2 from the germline V gene are ENHRY and SYGVKD. The sample belongs to a study of T-cell reconstitution after alpha-beta-depleted transplantation in children. Unique molecular identifiers were used in preparing the TCRbeta library. Each CDR3 protein is one row after TCRdb ran MiXCR on the PCR reads. The sample consists of 600,000 to 700,000 distinct CDR3 sequences, over 15% of them appearing once.

This material consisted of PBMCs from the stem cell graft donor, taken from the stem cell graft. The chain carries TRBV10-3 and TRBJ2-1; the D gene is possibly TRBD2 (6 bases). The TCR sequence derives from a human donor who donated a stem cell graft to a child with acute myeloid leukemia. The CDR3 bases are TGTGCCATCAGTGAGGGGGAGGACTCCTACAATGAGCAGTTCTTC. It translates to CAISEGEDSYNEQFF.